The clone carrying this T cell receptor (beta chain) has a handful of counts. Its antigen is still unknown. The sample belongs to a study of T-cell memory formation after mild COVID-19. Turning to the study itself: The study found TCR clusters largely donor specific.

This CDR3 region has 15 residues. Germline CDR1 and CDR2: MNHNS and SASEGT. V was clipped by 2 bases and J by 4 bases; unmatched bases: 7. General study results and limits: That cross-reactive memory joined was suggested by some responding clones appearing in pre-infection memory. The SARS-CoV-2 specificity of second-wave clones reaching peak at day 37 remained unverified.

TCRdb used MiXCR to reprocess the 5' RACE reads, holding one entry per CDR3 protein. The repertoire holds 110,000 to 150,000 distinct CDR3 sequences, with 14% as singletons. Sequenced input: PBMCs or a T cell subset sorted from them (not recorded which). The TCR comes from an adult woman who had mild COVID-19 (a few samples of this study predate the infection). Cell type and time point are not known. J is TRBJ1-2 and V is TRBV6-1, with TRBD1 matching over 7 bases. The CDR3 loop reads CASSEPEGAIYGYTF. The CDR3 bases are TGTGCCAGCAGTGAACCGGAGGGGGCTATCTATGGCTACACCTTC.